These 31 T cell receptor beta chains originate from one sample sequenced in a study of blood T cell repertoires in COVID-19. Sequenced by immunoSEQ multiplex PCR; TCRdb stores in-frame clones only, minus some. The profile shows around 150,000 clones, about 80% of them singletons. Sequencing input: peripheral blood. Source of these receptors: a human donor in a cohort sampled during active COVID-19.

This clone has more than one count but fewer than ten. CDR3 sequence (DNA): TGCGCCAGCAGCTTGTATGAGGGAAATTCACCCCTCCACTTT. Its protein product is CASSLYEGNSPLHF. The chain has TRBV5-1 and TRBJ1-6, with D unclear. Trimming removed 1 base from V and 7 bases from J, with 9 bases in between. From germline, CDR1 is SGHRS and CDR2 YFSETQ. The CDR3 loop spans 14 amino acids.

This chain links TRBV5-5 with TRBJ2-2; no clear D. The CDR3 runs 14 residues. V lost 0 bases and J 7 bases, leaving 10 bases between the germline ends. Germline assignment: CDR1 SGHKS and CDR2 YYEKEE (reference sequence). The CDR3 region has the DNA TGTGCCAGCAGCTTGGGGCAGGCTGGCGGGGAGCTGTTTTTT. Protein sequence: CASSLGQAGGELFF.

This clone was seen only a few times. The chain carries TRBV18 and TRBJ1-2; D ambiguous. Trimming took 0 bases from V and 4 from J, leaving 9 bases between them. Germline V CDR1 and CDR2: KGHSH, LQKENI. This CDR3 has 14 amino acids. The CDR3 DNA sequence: TGTGCCAGCTCACCACCTTCCGGGAGCTATGGCTACACCTTC. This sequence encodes CASSPPSGSYGYTF.

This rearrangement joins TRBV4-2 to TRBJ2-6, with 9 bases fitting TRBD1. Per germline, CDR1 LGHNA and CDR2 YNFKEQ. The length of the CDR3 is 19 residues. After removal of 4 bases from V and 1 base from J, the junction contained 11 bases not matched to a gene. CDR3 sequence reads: CASSLRGDRVRSGANVLTF. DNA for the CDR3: TGTGCCAGCAGCCTGAGAGGGGACAGGGTCAGGTCTGGGGCCAACGTCCTGACTTTC.

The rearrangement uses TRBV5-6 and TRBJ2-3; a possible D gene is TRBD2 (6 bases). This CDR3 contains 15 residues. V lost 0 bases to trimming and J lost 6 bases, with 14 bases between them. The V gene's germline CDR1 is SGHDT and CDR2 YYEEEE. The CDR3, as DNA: TGTGCCAGCAGCTTGGACGCGACTAGGCTTGATACGCAGTATTTT. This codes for CASSLDATRLDTQYF.

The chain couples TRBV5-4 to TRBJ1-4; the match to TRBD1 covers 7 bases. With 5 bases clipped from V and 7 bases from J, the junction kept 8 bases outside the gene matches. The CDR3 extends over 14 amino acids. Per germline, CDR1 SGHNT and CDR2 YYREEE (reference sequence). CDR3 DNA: TGTGCCAGCAGTTCCCGACAGGGTAGTGAAAAACTGTTTTTT. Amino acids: CASSSRQGSEKLFF.

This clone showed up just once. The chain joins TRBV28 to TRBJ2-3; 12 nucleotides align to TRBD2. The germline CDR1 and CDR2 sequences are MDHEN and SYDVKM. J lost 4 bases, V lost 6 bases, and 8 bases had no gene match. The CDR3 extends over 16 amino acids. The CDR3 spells CASSYTSGGFADTQYF. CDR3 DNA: TGTGCCAGCAGCTACACTAGCGGGGGGTTCGCAGATACGCAGTATTTT.

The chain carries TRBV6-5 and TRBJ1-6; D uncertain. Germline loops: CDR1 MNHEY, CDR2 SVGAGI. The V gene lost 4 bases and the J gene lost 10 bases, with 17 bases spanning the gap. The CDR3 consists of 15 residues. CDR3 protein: CASSSGPTLVSPLHF. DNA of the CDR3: TGTGCCAGCAGTTCCGGCCCAACCCTAGTGTCACCCCTCCACTTT.

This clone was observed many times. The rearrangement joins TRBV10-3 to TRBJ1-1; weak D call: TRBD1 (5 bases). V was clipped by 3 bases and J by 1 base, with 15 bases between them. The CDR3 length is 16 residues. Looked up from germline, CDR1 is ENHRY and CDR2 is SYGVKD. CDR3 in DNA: TGTGCCATCAGTGAAGCTTATGGACAATCGAACACTGAAGCTTTCTTT. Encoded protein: CAISEAYGQSNTEAFF.

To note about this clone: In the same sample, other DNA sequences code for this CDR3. CDR3 in amino acids: CASSLISLETQYF. DNA for the CDR3: TGTGCCAGCAGTTTAATTTCCTTAGAGACCCAGTACTTC. The V gene is TRBV28, the J gene TRBJ2-5; D is undetermined. Trimming shortened V by 2 bases and J by 4 bases, and 8 bases separated the two germline ends. The CDR3 spans 13 residues. CDR1 MDHEN and CDR2 SYDVKM come from the germline V gene.

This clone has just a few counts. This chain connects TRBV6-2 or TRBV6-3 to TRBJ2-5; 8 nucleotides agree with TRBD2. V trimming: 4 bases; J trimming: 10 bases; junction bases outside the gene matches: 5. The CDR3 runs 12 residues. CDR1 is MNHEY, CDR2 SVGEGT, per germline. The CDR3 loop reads CASSFYSGDQYF. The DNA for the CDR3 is TGTGCCAGCAGTTTCTATAGCGGGGACCAGTACTTC.

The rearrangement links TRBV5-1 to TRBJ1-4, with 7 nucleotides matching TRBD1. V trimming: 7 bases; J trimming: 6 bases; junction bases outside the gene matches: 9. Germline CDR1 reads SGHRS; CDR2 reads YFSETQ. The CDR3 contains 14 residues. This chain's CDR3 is CASSDGTGDEKLFF. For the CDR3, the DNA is TGCGCCAGCTCAGATGGCACAGGGGATGAAAAACTGTTTTTT.

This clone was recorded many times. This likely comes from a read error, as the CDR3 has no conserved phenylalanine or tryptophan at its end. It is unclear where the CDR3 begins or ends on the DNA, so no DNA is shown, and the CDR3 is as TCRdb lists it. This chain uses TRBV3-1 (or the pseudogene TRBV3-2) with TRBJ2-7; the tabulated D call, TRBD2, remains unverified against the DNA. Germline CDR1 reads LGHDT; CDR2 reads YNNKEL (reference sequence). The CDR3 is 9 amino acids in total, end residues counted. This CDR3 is CASSQVGGN.

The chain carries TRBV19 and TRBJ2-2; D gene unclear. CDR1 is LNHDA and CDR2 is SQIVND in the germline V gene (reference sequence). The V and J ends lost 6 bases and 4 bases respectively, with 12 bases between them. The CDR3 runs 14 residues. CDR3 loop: CASSGYRSTGELFF. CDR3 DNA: TGTGCCAGTAGCGGGTATCGGAGCACCGGGGAGCTGTTTTTT.

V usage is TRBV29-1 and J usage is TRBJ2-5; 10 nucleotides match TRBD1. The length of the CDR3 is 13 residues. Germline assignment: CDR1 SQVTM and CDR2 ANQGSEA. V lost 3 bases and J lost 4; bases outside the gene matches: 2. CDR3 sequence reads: CSVDGTGVETQYF. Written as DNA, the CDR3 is TGCAGCGTTGACGGGACAGGGGTAGAGACCCAGTACTTC.

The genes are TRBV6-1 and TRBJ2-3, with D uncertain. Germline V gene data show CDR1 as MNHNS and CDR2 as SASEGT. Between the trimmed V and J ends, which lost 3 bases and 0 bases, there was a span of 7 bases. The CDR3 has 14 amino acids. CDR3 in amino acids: CASSDSPSTDTQYF. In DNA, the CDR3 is TGTGCCAGCAGTGACAGTCCTAGCACAGATACGCAGTATTTT.

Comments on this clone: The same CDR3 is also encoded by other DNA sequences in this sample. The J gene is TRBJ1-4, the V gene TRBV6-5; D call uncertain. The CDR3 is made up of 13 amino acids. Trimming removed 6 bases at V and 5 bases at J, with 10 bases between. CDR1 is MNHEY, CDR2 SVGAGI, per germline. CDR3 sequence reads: CASRPGGNEKLFF. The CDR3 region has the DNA TGTGCCAGCAGACCCGGCGGAAATGAAAAACTGTTTTTT.

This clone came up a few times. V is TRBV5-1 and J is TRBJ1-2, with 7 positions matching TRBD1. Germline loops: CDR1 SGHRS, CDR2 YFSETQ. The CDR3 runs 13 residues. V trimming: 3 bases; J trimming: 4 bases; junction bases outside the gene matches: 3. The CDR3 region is CASSWDSSYGYTF. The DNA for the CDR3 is TGCGCCAGCAGCTGGGACAGTAGCTATGGCTACACCTTC.

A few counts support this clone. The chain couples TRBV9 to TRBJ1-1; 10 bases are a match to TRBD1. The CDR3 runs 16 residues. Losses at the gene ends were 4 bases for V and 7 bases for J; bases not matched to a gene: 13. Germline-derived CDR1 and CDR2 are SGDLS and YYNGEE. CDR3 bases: TGTGCCAGCAGCACTCAACCGGGACAGGGGCCTTATGAAGCTTTCTTT. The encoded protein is CASSTQPGQGPYEAFF.

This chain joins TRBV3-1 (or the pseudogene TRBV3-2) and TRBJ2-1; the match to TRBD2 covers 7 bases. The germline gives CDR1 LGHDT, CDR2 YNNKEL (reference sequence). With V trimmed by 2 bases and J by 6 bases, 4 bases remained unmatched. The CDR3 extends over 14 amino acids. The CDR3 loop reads CASSQFGTTNEQFF. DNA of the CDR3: TGTGCCAGCAGCCAATTTGGGACTACCAATGAGCAGTTCTTC.

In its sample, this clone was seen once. CDR3 region: CAWVIAGDTDTQYF. CDR3 nucleotides: TGTGCCTGGGTCATAGCGGGGGACACAGATACGCAGTATTTT. The V and J genes are TRBV30 and TRBJ2-3; 9 bases line up with TRBD2. CDR1 and CDR2 from the germline V gene are GTSNPN and SVGIG (reference sequence). The CDR3 has 14 amino acids. Trimming at V came to 5 bases and at J to 2 bases, leaving 5 bases not matched to a gene.

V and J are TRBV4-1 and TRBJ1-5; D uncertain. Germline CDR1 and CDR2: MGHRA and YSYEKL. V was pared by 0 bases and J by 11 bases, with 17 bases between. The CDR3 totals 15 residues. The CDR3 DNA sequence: TGCGCCAGCAGCCAAGATCAGGTCGGGGTGGGGACCCAGCATTTT. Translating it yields CASSQDQVGVGTQHF.

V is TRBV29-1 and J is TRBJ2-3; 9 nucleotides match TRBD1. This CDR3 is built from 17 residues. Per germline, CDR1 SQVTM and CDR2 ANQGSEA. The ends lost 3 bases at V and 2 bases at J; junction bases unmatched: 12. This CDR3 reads CSVEWPGQGDSTDTQYF. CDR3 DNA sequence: TGCAGCGTTGAGTGGCCGGGACAGGGTGATTCCACAGATACGCAGTATTTT.

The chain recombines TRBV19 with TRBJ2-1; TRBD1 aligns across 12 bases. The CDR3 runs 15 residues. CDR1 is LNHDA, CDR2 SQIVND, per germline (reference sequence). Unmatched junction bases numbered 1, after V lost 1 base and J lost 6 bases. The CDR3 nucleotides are TGTGCCAGTAGTATAGTGGGACAGGGGGCCAATGAGCAGTTCTTC. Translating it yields CASSIVGQGANEQFF.

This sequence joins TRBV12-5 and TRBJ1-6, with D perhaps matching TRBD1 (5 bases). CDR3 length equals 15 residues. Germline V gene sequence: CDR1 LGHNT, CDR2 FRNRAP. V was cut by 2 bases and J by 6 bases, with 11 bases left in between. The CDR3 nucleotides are TGTGCTAGTGGTTTGAAGGCAGGGTCTAATTCACCCCTCCACTTT. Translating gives CASGLKAGSNSPLHF.

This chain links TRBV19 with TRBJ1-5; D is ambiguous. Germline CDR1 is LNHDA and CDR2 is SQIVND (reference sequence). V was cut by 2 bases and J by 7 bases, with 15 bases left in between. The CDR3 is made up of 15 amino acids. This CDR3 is CASSILRGKAQPQHF. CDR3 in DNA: TGTGCCAGTAGTATATTGAGAGGGAAGGCCCAGCCCCAGCATTTT.

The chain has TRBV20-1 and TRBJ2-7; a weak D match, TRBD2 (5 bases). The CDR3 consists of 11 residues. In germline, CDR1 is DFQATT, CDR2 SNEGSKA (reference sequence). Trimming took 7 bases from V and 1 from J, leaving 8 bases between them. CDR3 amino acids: CSGGRSYEQYF. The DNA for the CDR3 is TGCAGTGGAGGGAGATCCTACGAGCAGTACTTC.

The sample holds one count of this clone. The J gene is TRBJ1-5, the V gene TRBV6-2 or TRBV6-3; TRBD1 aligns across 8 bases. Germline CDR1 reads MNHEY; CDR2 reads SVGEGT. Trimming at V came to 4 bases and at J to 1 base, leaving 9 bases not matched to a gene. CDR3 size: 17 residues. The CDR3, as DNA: TGTGCCAGCAGTTCTATACAGGGGGTCGGGAGCAATCAGCCCCAGCATTTT. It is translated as CASSSIQGVGSNQPQHF.

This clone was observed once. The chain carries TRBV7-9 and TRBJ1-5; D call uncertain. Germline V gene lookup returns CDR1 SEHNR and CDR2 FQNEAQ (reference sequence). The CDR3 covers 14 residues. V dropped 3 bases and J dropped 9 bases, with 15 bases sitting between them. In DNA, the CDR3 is TGTGCCAGCAGCTTCGGGAGTCCTTTTTCGCCCCAGCATTTT. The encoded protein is CASSFGSPFSPQHF. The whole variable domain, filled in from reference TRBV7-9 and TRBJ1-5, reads DTGVSQNPRHKITKRGQNVTFRCDPISEHNRLYWYRQTLGQGPEFLTYFQNEAQLEKSRLLSDRFSAERPKGSFSTLEIQRTEQGDSAMYLCASSFGSPFSPQHFGDGTRLSIL.

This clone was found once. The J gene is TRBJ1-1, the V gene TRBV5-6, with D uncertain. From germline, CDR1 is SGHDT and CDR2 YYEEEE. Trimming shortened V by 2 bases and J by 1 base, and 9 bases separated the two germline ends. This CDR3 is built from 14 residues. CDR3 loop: CASSFPIPNTEAFF. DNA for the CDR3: TGTGCCAGCAGCTTTCCCATTCCGAACACTGAAGCTTTCTTT.

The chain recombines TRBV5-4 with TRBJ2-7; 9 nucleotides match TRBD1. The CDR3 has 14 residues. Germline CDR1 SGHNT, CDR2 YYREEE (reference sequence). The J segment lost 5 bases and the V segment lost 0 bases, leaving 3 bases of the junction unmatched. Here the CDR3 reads CASSLEDRGHEQYF. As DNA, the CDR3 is TGTGCCAGCAGCTTGGAGGACAGGGGACACGAGCAGTACTTC.